This T cell receptor (beta chain) came from a study of post-analysis software for immune sequencing data. Overall study results and limits: Compared against controls, patients with multiple sclerosis displayed significantly lower normalized Chao1 diversity.

As for this clonotype: The antigen remains unidentified.

Presence of unique molecular identifiers characterized the TCR beta cDNA libraries. TCRdb called the PCR reads again in MiXCR, with one record for every CDR3 protein. The sample includes about 560,000 distinct CDR3 sequences, around 47% seen only once; the top ten take roughly 1.7%. The sample consisted of blood. The source of this sequence is a girl aged 10 to 17 with multiple sclerosis.

The DNA for the CDR3 is TGTGCCAGCAGTGAAGCTACAGGGATAGGAGAGCAGTACTTC. Protein product: CASSEATGIGEQYF. This chain uses TRBV6-1 with TRBJ2-5, with D tentatively TRBD1 (6 bases). V lost 0 bases, J lost 11 bases, and 16 bases lay in between. This CDR3 comprises 14 residues. The V gene's germline CDR1 is MNHNS and CDR2 SASEGT.